The entry that follows covers one T cell receptor beta chain sequence. Its matching antigen is unknown. This entry comes from a study of CD8+ T cells in alopecia areata. Across the whole study: Tofacitinib ran for 6 to 18 months before 6 months off drug. Overall study findings and caveats: Expanded CD8+ clones among the top 100, and scalp clonality, were significantly decreased by tofacitinib.

After isolation, RNA underwent reverse transcription to generate cDNA as the sequencing template. Generated by immunoSEQ multiplex PCR, the TCRdb table keeps only in-frame clones and is missing some. The table has roughly 40,000 clones, roughly 92% seen once. V lost 4 bases to trimming and J lost 5 bases, with 6 bases between them. Germline V gives CDR1 MRHNA, CDR2 SNTAGT. The CDR3 has 12 amino acids. The treatment was: oral pan-JAK inhibitor, 5-10 mg twice daily. The sequence was collected from a human donor with alopecia areata. The sample was CD8+ T cells sorted from blood, taken at week 24, from a patient treated with tofacitinib. The chain combines TRBV6-4 with TRBJ2-1; tentatively, D is TRBD2 (5 bases). DNA for the CDR3: TGTGCCAGCAGTGTGGGAGACAATGAGCAGTTCTTC. It yields the protein CASSVGDNEQFF.